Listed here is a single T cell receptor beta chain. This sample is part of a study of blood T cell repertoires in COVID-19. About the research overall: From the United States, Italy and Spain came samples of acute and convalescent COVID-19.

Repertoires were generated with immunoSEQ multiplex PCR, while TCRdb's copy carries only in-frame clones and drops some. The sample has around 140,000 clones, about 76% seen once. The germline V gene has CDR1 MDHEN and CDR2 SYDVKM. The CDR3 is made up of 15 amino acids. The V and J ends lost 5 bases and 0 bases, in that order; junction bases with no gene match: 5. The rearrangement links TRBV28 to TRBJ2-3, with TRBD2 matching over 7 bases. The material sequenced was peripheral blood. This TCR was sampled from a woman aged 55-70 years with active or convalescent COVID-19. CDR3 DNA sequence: TGTGCCAGCAGTGGACTAGTTCGCAGCACAGATACGCAGTATTTT. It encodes CASSGLVRSTDTQYF.